The 11 T cell receptor beta chains below come from one sample, sequenced in a study of blood T cell repertoires in COVID-19. Here immunoSEQ multiplex PCR was the method, and the copy in TCRdb shows in-frame clones only, minus some. The data hold roughly 250,000 clones, with roughly 91% observed a single time. Sequenced: PBMCs or T cells enriched from blood (not recorded which). These receptors were taken from a woman in her forties with acute COVID-19.

The chain links TRBV30 to TRBJ1-4, with 7 bases identical to TRBD1. Unmatched junction bases numbered 4, after V lost 3 bases and J lost 3 bases. CDR3 length: 14 residues. Germline V gives CDR1 GTSNPN, CDR2 SVGIG (reference sequence). The CDR3 nucleotides are TGTGCCTGGAGAACCGGGACAGCTAATGAAAAACTGTTTTTT. Encoded protein: CAWRTGTANEKLFF.

This clone was observed once. The rearrangement joins TRBV5-1 to TRBJ2-3; D not certain. V lost 0 bases and J lost 1, with 12 bases in between. Per the germline V gene, CDR1 is SGHRS and CDR2 is YFSETQ. The CDR3 sequence is 16 residues long. Here the CDR3 reads CASSLDGGPGTDTQYF. The CDR3 nucleotides are TGCGCCAGCAGCTTGGATGGCGGCCCCGGCACAGATACGCAGTATTTT.

The rearrangement uses TRBV30 and TRBJ2-1; 9 nucleotides line up with TRBD2. V shed 4 bases, J shed 3 bases, and the junction held 7 bases outside the gene matches. CDR3 size: 15 residues. CDR1 and CDR2 (germline): GTSNPN, SVGIG (reference sequence). CDR3 in DNA: TGTGCCTGGAATCCGGCTAGCGGGAACTACAATGAGCAGTTCTTC. This gives the protein CAWNPASGNYNEQFF.

This chain links TRBV15 with TRBJ1-4; D gene unclear. The CDR3 totals 15 residues. V was cut by 1 base and J by 10 bases, with 16 bases left in between. Germline CDR1 reads LNHNV; CDR2 reads YYDKDF (reference sequence). CDR3 DNA sequence: TGTGCCACCAGCAGAGCCGGCCAACTAGACGGAAAACTGTTTTTT. Protein sequence: CATSRAGQLDGKLFF.

The chain uses TRBV19 and TRBJ1-5; D remains unclear. This CDR3 is 17 amino acids long. V lost 0 bases and J lost 2, with 14 bases in between. The germline V gene has CDR1 LNHDA and CDR2 SQIVND (reference sequence). CDR3 region: CASSIDPEELGNQPQHF. The CDR3, as DNA: TGTGCCAGTAGTATAGATCCGGAGGAATTGGGCAATCAGCCCCAGCATTTT.

CDR3 amino acids: CASSPTTGGKISGYTF. The CDR3 DNA follows: TGTGCCAGCAGTCCGACGACAGGGGGGAAAATTTCTGGCTACACCTTC. This rearrangement joins TRBV2 to TRBJ1-2; 9 nucleotides agree with TRBD1. The germline CDR1 and CDR2 sequences are SNHLY and FYNNEI. The V gene end was trimmed by 5 bases and the J gene end by 7 bases; junction bases not matched to a gene: 14. The CDR3 runs to 16 residues.

This clone has only one observation. For the CDR3, the DNA is TGTGCCAGCAGCCCATACCCCCCGGGACAGGGGGCGGAAGGTGTTAGCACAGATACGCAGTATTTT. This gives the protein CASSPYPPGQGAEGVSTDTQYF. The J gene is TRBJ2-3, the V gene TRBV7-3; 12 nucleotides agree with TRBD1. Germline CDR1 and CDR2: SGHTA and FQGTGA. The CDR3 is 22 residues long. The J segment lost 0 bases and the V segment lost 5 bases, leaving 21 bases of the junction unmatched.

The chain recombines TRBV28 with TRBJ2-5, with a possible D match to TRBD1 (5 bases). The CDR3 loop spans 13 amino acids. Trimming stripped 2 bases from V and 5 bases from J, with 9 bases between. Germline CDR1 MDHEN, CDR2 SYDVKM. The CDR3 DNA follows: TGTGCCAGCAGTTTAGGGGCGCTGGAGACCCAGTACTTC. The encoded protein is CASSLGALETQYF. Complete variable domain (other parts from reference TRBV28 and TRBJ2-5): DVKVTQSSRYLVKRTGEKVFLECVQDMDHENMFWYRQDPGLGLRLIYFSYDVKMKEKGDIPEGYSVSREKKERFSLILESASTNQTSMYLCASSLGALETQYFGPGTRLLVL.

This clone was seen a single time. The rearrangement joins TRBV5-1 to TRBJ1-3; 7 bases are a match to TRBD1. Looked up from germline, CDR1 is SGHRS and CDR2 is YFSETQ. This CDR3 contains 16 residues. V was pared by 3 bases and J by 1 base, with 7 bases of the junction left unmatched. The chain's CDR3 is CASSWDRAGSGNTIYF. The CDR3 nucleotides read TGCGCCAGCAGCTGGGACAGAGCTGGATCTGGAAACACCATATATTTT.

This chain joins TRBV12-3 or TRBV12-4 and TRBJ2-5, with a weak D call TRBD1 (6 bases). V was cut by 3 bases and J by 1 base, with 6 bases left in between. The CDR3 has 13 residues. The CDR3 is CASSLGAQETQYF. CDR3 in DNA: TGTGCCAGCAGTTTGGGGGCCCAAGAGACCCAGTACTTC.

CDR3 DNA sequence: TGTGCCAGCAGCCGCGGGACAGGGGAATCACCCCTCCACTTT. It yields the protein CASSRGTGESPLHF. The J gene is TRBJ1-6, the V gene TRBV5-4; 10 bases match TRBD1. The CDR3 runs 14 residues. Germline lookup yields CDR1 SGHNT and CDR2 YYREEE (reference sequence). With V trimmed by 4 bases and J by 10 bases, 5 bases remained unmatched. The full variable domain, its missing parts supplied by reference TRBV5-4 and TRBJ1-6, is ETGVTQSPTHLIKTRGQQVTLRCSSQSGHNTVSWYQQALGQGPQFIFQYYREEENGRGNFPPRFSGLQFPNYSSELNVNALELDDSALYLCASSRGTGESPLHFGNGTRLTVT.